This is a list of T cell receptor beta chains from one sample in a study of blood T cell repertoires in COVID-19. The data were produced by immunoSEQ multiplex PCR, yet TCRdb's version contains in-frame clones alone and is incomplete. The sample lists about 140,000 clones, around 89% occurring once. The sample comprised peripheral blood. These TCRs come from a human donor with COVID-19, enrolled during active disease. The donor label of this sample is uncertain. Both conserved end residues are part of each CDR3. Each record gives: J gene, clone size, V gene, D gene, CDR3 DNA, CDR3 protein. A D gene is named only where the DNA matches it firmly. Rows give clone size only sometimes, using once, few, many, or a class for an expanded clone.

TRBJ2-2	.	TRBV5-1	TRBD1	TGCGCCAGCAGCGTTGGGACAGTCACCGGGGAGCTGTTTTTT	CASSVGTVTGELFF
TRBJ1-2	.	TRBV7-9	TRBD1	TGTGCCAGCAGCTTAAAGGGACAGGGTCCCTATGGCTACACCTTC	CASSLKGQGPYGYTF
TRBJ2-3	.	TRBV4-1	.	TGCGCCAGCAGCCAGGAAAGACACCTCCCCGGGGCAGATACGCAGTATTTT	CASSQERHLPGADTQYF
TRBJ2-1	.	TRBV6-5	.	TGTGCCAGCAACAAAGCGGCGACACCTTACAATGAGCAGTTCTTC	CASNKAATPYNEQFF
TRBJ1-4	.	TRBV2	.	TGTGCCAGCAGGGTTAGGGGGTCTAATGAAAAACTGTTTTTT	CASRVRGSNEKLFF
TRBJ2-1	.	TRBV11-3	TRBD2	TGTGCCAGCCGCGGGGGGCTTTACAATGAGCAGTTCTTC	CASRGGLYNEQFF
TRBJ1-6	.	TRBV6-1	.	TGTGCCAGCAGTGAAGGGACAGCGACCGCTAACCTCCACTTT	CASSEGTATANLHF
TRBJ2-5	.	TRBV12-5	.	TGTGCTAGTGGTTTGGTAGGGGGAAAATGGGAGACCCAGTACTTC	CASGLVGGKWETQYF
TRBJ2-5	.	TRBV9	.	TGTGCCAGCAGCCCCGGGACAAGGGGAGAAGAGACCCAGTACTTC	CASSPGTRGEETQYF
TRBJ1-5	.	TRBV24-1	TRBD1	TGTGCCACCAGTGATTTCGGTGGACAGGGGGGCAATCAGCCCCAGCATTTT	CATSDFGGQGGNQPQHF
TRBJ2-2	.	TRBV4-1	TRBD1	TGCGCCAGCAGCCAGGGACAGTTCGCCGGCGGGGAGCTGTTTTTT	CASSQGQFAGGELFF
TRBJ1-1	.	TRBV19	.	TGTGCCAGTAAGGCCGGGCAGGGCCCCGGCACTGAAGCTTTCTTT	CASKAGQGPGTEAFF
TRBJ1-5	once	TRBV19	.	TGTGCCAGTAGAGATGCCCGGGAAGATCAGCCCCAGCATTTT	CASRDAREDQPQHF
TRBJ1-5	.	TRBV19	TRBD1	TGTGCCAGTGGACAGGCCAATCAGCCCCAGCATTTT	CASGQANQPQHF
TRBJ1-1	.	TRBV7-3	.	TGTGCCAGCAGGGCCACGGGCGGAGGTAAGAACACTGAAGCTTTCTTT	CASRATGGGKNTEAFF
TRBJ2-2	.	TRBV27	TRBD1	TGTGCCAGCAGCTCCTGGACAGGGGCGGTCACCGGGGAGCTGTTTTTT	CASSSWTGAVTGELFF
TRBJ2-1	.	TRBV18	TRBD1	TGTGCCAGCTCACCGAAGGGACAGGGATGGAACAATGAGCAGTTCTTC	CASSPKGQGWNNEQFF
TRBJ1-3	once	TRBV19	.	TGTGCCAGTAGTACCCTAACTGGAAACACCATATATTTT	CASSTLTGNTIYF
TRBJ1-4	few	TRBV11-3	.	TGTGCCAGCAGTGCGGGACTCGGCCCCTATAATGAAAAACTGTTTTTT	CASSAGLGPYNEKLFF
TRBJ1-4	once	TRBV19	.	TGTGCCAGTAGTGGAGGGGAGGTGCCAACTAATGAAAAACTGTTTTTT	CASSGGEVPTNEKLFF
TRBJ2-1	once	TRBV3-1/TRBV3-2	TRBD1	TGTGCCAGCAGCCAGGGGACAGGTAGCTCCTACAATGAGCAGTTCTTC	CASSQGTGSSYNEQFF
TRBJ2-6	.	TRBV2	.	TGTGCCAGCCACGGGTCTGGGGCCAACGTCCTGACTTTC	CASHGSGANVLTF
TRBJ2-1	.	TRBV25-1	.	TGTGCCAGCAGTGAATTTCGGGGGGCTGATGCGGTGGACGAGCAGTTCTTC	CASSEFRGADAVDEQFF
TRBJ1-2	many	TRBV3-1/TRBV3-2	TRBD1	TGTGCCAGCAGCCGCAGGGACAGCAACTATGGCTACACCTTC	CASSRRDSNYGYTF
TRBJ1-2	.	TRBV3-1/TRBV3-2	.	TGTGCCAGCAGCCAAGATGGAGAGCCTCGGGTCCTGGGCTACACCTTC	CASSQDGEPRVLGYTF
TRBJ2-7	.	TRBV5-1	.	TGCGCCAGCAGCTTGGAGGAGCCGACCTACGAGCAGTACTTC	CASSLEEPTYEQYF
TRBJ2-7	few	TRBV29-1	.	TGCAGCGTAGCACCAGGGCGCTACGAGCAGTACTTC	CSVAPGRYEQYF
TRBJ2-7	.	TRBV29-1	.	TGCAGCGTTCTCTGGGGCGAATGGGGCTACGAGCAGTACTTC	CSVLWGEWGYEQYF
TRBJ2-1	.	TRBV6-6	.	TGTGCCAGCAGTCTGCACCCCGGGCGGACTCTCTACAATGAGCAGTTCTTC	CASSLHPGRTLYNEQFF
TRBJ2-5	.	TRBV7-9	TRBD1	TGTGCCAGCAGCAATCGACAGGGATGGGAGACCCAGTACTTC	CASSNRQGWETQYF
TRBJ2-2	.	TRBV27	TRBD1	TGTGCCAGCAGTCCATTGACAGGGGAGCCCGGGGAGCTGTTTTTT	CASSPLTGEPGELFF
TRBJ1-1	.	TRBV6-1	.	TGTGCCAGCAGTGAACGACAGCGAATGAACACTGAAGCTTTCTTT	CASSERQRMNTEAFF
TRBJ1-6	.	TRBV19	TRBD1	TGTGCCAGTAGCAACGGGGACAGAGGTAATTCACCCCTCCACTTT	CASSNGDRGNSPLHF
TRBJ1-5	.	TRBV19	TRBD1	TGTGCCAGTAGTATAGAGGACAGGGGAGGTCGGCCCCAGCATTTT	CASSIEDRGGRPQHF
TRBJ1-6	.	TRBV5-1	.	TGCGCCAGCAGCTTCTCGAGCTCCTATAATTCACCCCTCCACTTT	CASSFSSSYNSPLHF
TRBJ1-1	.	TRBV11-2	.	TGTGCCAGCAGCGTACCCCAGGGACAACCGAACACTGAAGCTTTCTTT	CASSVPQGQPNTEAFF
TRBJ1-2	.	TRBV3-1/TRBV3-2	.	TGTGCCAGCAGCCCCTCTGGGGGGGGGCTCGGCTATGGCTACACCTTC	CASSPSGGGLGYGYTF
TRBJ1-3	.	TRBV11-2	TRBD1	TGTGCCAGCAGAACTAACAGGGGCGGTATTGGAAACACCATATATTTT	CASRTNRGGIGNTIYF
TRBJ1-5	.	TRBV19	TRBD1	TGTGCCTCGGACAGGGGGCATCAGCCCCAGCATTTT	CASDRGHQPQHF
TRBJ1-2	.	TRBV19	TRBD1	TGTGCCAGTAGTACCGACAGGGGCGGCTACACCTTC	CASSTDRGGYTF
TRBJ1-2	.	TRBV6-6	TRBD1	TGTGCCAGCAGCGAACGGACAGGGGTAAACTATGGCTACACCTTC	CASSERTGVNYGYTF
TRBJ1-5	once	TRBV7-9	TRBD1	TGTGCCAGCAGCGGACAGGCCGCCGGACCTAATCAGCCCCAGCATTTT	CASSGQAAGPNQPQHF
TRBJ1-4	.	TRBV19	.	TGTGCCAGTAAATTCCGGGAGCGTAATGAAAAACTGTTTTTT	CASKFRERNEKLFF
TRBJ1-2	few	TRBV6-5	.	TGTGCCAGCAGACAGAACTATGGCTACACCTTC	CASRQNYGYTF
TRBJ2-3	.	TRBV20-1	.	TGCAGTGCTACCTCCACAGATACGCAGTATTTT	CSATSTDTQYF
TRBJ2-5	.	TRBV5-1	.	TGCGCCAGCAGCTTGGCGGGGATGGAGGAGACCCAGTACTTC	CASSLAGMEETQYF
TRBJ2-7	.	TRBV12-5	TRBD1	TGTGCTAGTGGTACCGGGACAGCCTACGAGCAGTACTTC	CASGTGTAYEQYF
TRBJ2-1	.	TRBV5-1	TRBD2	TGCGCCAGCAGCCTGGGGCCTAGCGGGGGTCAAGATGAGCAGTTCTTC	CASSLGPSGGQDEQFF
TRBJ1-1	.	TRBV11-1	.	TGTGCCAGCAGCTTAGCGCGGTACACTGAAGCTTTCTTT	CASSLARYTEAFF
TRBJ2-2	.	TRBV7-3	.	TGTGCCAGCAGCTTCGAGGAATTGGGTAACACCGGGGAGCTGTTTTTT	CASSFEELGNTGELFF
TRBJ2-5	few	TRBV4-2	TRBD2	TGTGCCAGCAGCCAAGGCGGGGGGGGCTGGGATGAAGAGACCCAGTACTTC	CASSQGGGGWDEETQYF
TRBJ2-7	.	TRBV6-5	TRBD2	TGTGCCAGCAGAACTAGCGGGGGAGGGGAGCAGTACTTC	CASRTSGGGEQYF
TRBJ2-2	.	TRBV9	TRBD2	TGTGCCAACAGCGGTTCTAGCGGATTGAACACCGGGGAGCTGTTTTTT	CANSGSSGLNTGELFF
TRBJ2-5	.	TRBV6-1	TRBD2	TGTGCCAGCAGTGAAGGGACTAGCGGGAGAGGGGGGGAGACCCAGTACTTC	CASSEGTSGRGGETQYF
TRBJ2-1	.	TRBV5-1	.	TGCGCCAGCAGCCCACTTGCCCCCAATGAGCAGTTCTTC	CASSPLAPNEQFF
TRBJ1-1	.	TRBV6-5	TRBD1	TGTGCCAGCAGTCAGACCTGGACAGGGGAGACTGAAGCTTTCTTT	CASSQTWTGETEAFF
TRBJ1-3	.	TRBV9	TRBD1	TGTGCCAGCAGCGTGGGACAGTCCTCTGGAAACACCATATATTTT	CASSVGQSSGNTIYF
TRBJ2-1	.	TRBV7-7	.	TGTGCTAGCAGCCCGGGGGTCCCGCGGCACAATGAGCAGTTCTTC	CASSPGVPRHNEQFF
TRBJ2-3	.	TRBV9	.	TGTGCCAGCAGCGAGCGGCACCGGGGAACAGATACGCAGTATTTT	CASSERHRGTDTQYF